The following is a T cell receptor beta chain sequence with its context. The CDR3 runs to 15 residues. Germline V gene data show CDR1 as SGHTA and CDR2 as FQGNSA. V was clipped by 5 bases and J by 7 bases, with 21 bases between them. This entry belongs to a study of radiation and T cells in renal cell carcinoma. Generated by immunoSEQ multiplex PCR, the TCRdb table keeps only in-frame clones and is missing some. The sample records around 180,000 clones, around 90% being singletons. Time point given: blood 4 weeks post-SBRT, at nephrectomy. Treatment described: 15 Gy SBRT to primary tumor, nephrectomy 4 weeks later.

The TCR sequence derives from a woman between 45 and 60 years old with renal cell carcinoma. The chain recombines TRBV7-2 with TRBJ2-7; D may be TRBD1 or TRBD2 (6 bases each). This material consisted of blood, taken from a patient whose treatment included radiotherapy and nephrectomy. In nucleotides, the CDR3 is TGTGCCAGCAGCCCCTTGGGGGGCCCCGCGGGGGAGCAGTACTTC. As protein: CASSPLGGPAGEQYF.